A single sample gave rise to the 21 T cell receptor beta chains below, sequenced in a study of cytomegalovirus exposure and HLA in healthy donors. With 60 Vbeta and 13 Jbeta primers, the PCR was carried out. The method was immunoSEQ multiplex PCR; TCRdb's version includes in-frame clones alone and lacks a portion of them. Of roughly 140,000 clones in the sample, less than 90% are singletons; the top ten hold 2% to 2.5%. What was sequenced was PBMCs. The receptor source for this set is a boy younger than 10 in good health and CMV-seronegative.

V and J are TRBV27 and TRBJ2-3, with 8 bases that match TRBD2. The CDR3 length is 15 residues. Germline V lookup: CDR1 MNHEY, CDR2 SMNVEV (reference sequence). With 6 bases clipped from V and 4 bases from J, the junction kept 9 bases outside the gene matches. The CDR3 sequence: CASSRGAGGADTQYF. DNA of the CDR3: TGTGCCAGCAGCCGCGGGGCGGGAGGCGCAGATACGCAGTATTTT.

This chain uses TRBV6-5 with TRBJ2-1, with 9 bases aligning to TRBD1. V was clipped by 2 bases and J by 6 bases; unmatched bases: 5. The CDR3 contains 15 residues. The germline V gene has CDR1 MNHEY and CDR2 SVGAGI. The CDR3 coding sequence is TGTGCCAGCAGTTACATAGGACAGGGGCCCAATGAGCAGTTCTTC. As protein: CASSYIGQGPNEQFF.

The chain recombines TRBV27 with TRBJ1-2; D perhaps matches TRBD1 (6 bases). The V gene's germline CDR1 is MNHEY and CDR2 SMNVEV (reference sequence). V was trimmed by 5 bases and J by 6 bases, leaving 13 bases between them. The CDR3 spans 13 residues. CDR3 in amino acids: CASSPDRQDGYTF. CDR3 sequence (DNA): TGTGCCAGCAGTCCAGACCGACAGGATGGCTACACCTTC.

The chain employs TRBV5-1 and TRBJ1-2, with D maybe TRBD1 (6 bases). CDR1 and CDR2 (germline): SGHRS, YFSETQ. CDR3 size: 14 residues. Trimming took off 4 bases at V and 3 bases at J, with 13 bases between the two ends. The CDR3 DNA reads TGCGCCAGCAGCATGCAGGGGAAGGACTATGGCTACACCTTC. Its protein product is CASSMQGKDYGYTF.

This clone was seen only a few times. V is TRBV6-1 and J is TRBJ2-7; weak D call: TRBD1 (6 bases). The CDR3 is 14 residues long. The germline V and J ends were trimmed by 7 bases and 3 bases, with 16 bases remaining between them. CDR1 and CDR2 from the germline V gene are MNHNS and SASEGT. The CDR3 region has the DNA TGTGCCAGCACTTCGAGGGGGAACTACTACGAGCAGTACTTC. This sequence encodes CASTSRGNYYEQYF.

The rearrangement links TRBV5-6 to TRBJ2-1; TRBD1 agrees at 7 bases. V shed 1 base, J shed 8 bases, and the junction held 15 bases outside the gene matches. The CDR3 runs to 17 residues. Per the germline V gene, CDR1 is SGHDT and CDR2 is YYEEEE. The CDR3 nucleotides read TGTGCCAGCAGCTTGTTCGTAAACAGGGGTACTGTCTATGAGCAGTTCTTC. Protein product: CASSLFVNRGTVYEQFF.

This clone occurred once. V gene TRBV5-4 combines with J gene TRBJ2-1, with D possibly being TRBD2 (6 bases). CDR1 and CDR2 from the germline V gene are SGHNT and YYREEE (reference sequence). V was clipped by 7 bases and J by 2 bases, with 19 bases between them. This CDR3 spans 16 amino acids. The DNA of the CDR3 is TGTGCCAGCGGGGCCCTCACTAGCCGGCCCTACAATGAGCAGTTCTTC. Translating gives CASGALTSRPYNEQFF.

This clone has more than one count but fewer than ten. CDR3 coding DNA: TGTGCCAGCAGCATTAACCTGAGTGGCAATCAGCCCCAGCATTTT. The encoded protein is CASSINLSGNQPQHF. The V gene is TRBV11-2, the J gene TRBJ1-5; no reliable D call. The CDR3 totals 15 residues. The V and J ends lost 5 bases and 2 bases respectively, with 13 bases between them. Per germline, CDR1 SGHAT and CDR2 FQNNGV.

Comments on this clone: This same CDR3 is encoded by further DNA sequences in the sample. The gene calls are TRBV2 and TRBJ2-1; a possible D gene is TRBD1 (6 bases). The length of the CDR3 is 17 residues. Germline V gene data show CDR1 as SNHLY and CDR2 as FYNNEI. Between the trimmed V and J ends, which lost 4 bases and 0 bases, there was a span of 16 bases. The CDR3 DNA is TGTGCCAGCAGTGTAGCCGGGACAAGGAGCTCCTACAATGAGCAGTTCTTC. It encodes CASSVAGTRSSYNEQFF.

This clone was recorded a few times. The chain uses TRBV27 and TRBJ2-6; D is uncertain. Germline CDR1 and CDR2: MNHEY and SMNVEV (reference sequence). The CDR3 covers 12 residues. The V end was cut by 7 bases, the J end by 1 base, with 2 bases between. Written as DNA, the CDR3 is TGTGCCAGCACTTCTGGGGCCAACGTCCTGACTTTC. It yields the protein CASTSGANVLTF. The whole variable domain, remainder taken from reference TRBV27 and TRBJ2-6, is EAQVTQNPRYLITVTGKKLTVTCSQNMNHEYMSWYRQDPGLGLRQIYYSMNVEVTDKGDVPEGYKVSRKEKRNFPLILESPSPNQTSLYFCASTSGANVLTFGAGSRLTVL.

The chain links TRBV6-5 to TRBJ1-2; 7 bases line up with TRBD1. The CDR3 is 13 residues long. V dropped 4 bases and J dropped 2; count of bases not matched to a gene: 1. The germline V gene encodes CDR1 MNHEY and CDR2 SVGAGI. The CDR3 here is CASSWDSNYGYTF. In nucleotides, the CDR3 is TGTGCCAGCAGTTGGGACAGCAACTATGGCTACACCTTC.

Note on this clone: Other DNA sequences in this sample translate to the same CDR3. The rearrangement links TRBV28 to TRBJ2-5, with 11 bases that match TRBD1. The CDR3 is 17 residues long. The germline gives CDR1 MDHEN, CDR2 SYDVKM. V lost 5 bases and J lost 4; bases outside the gene matches: 12. The CDR3 region is CASSLGQGAKGRETQYF. In DNA form, the CDR3 reads TGTGCCAGCAGTCTAGGACAGGGGGCCAAGGGGAGAGAGACCCAGTACTTC.

The chain is built from TRBV2 and TRBJ2-7, with D perhaps matching TRBD2 (6 bases). This CDR3 region has 12 residues. Germline lookup yields CDR1 SNHLY and CDR2 FYNNEI. Trimming stripped 4 bases from V and 7 bases from J, with 11 bases between. The CDR3 protein is CASSVTSGEQYF. Written as DNA, the CDR3 is TGTGCCAGCAGTGTGACTAGTGGGGAGCAGTACTTC. The full variable domain, in which reference TRBV2 and TRBJ2-7 provide the parts outside the CDR3, is EPEVTQTPSHQVTQMGQEVILRCVPISNHLYFYWYRQILGQKVEFLVSFYNNEISEKSEIFDDQFSVERPDGSNFTLKIRSTKLEDSAMYFCASSVTSGEQYFGPGTRLTVT.

The chain is built from TRBV6-5 and TRBJ2-5, with 8 nucleotides matching TRBD1. J lost 3 bases, V lost 5 bases, and 5 bases had no gene match. CDR1 is MNHEY, CDR2 SVGAGI, per germline. This CDR3 is 14 amino acids long. CDR3 protein: CASSKDRVKETQYF. The CDR3 bases are TGTGCCAGCAGTAAGGACAGGGTCAAAGAGACCCAGTACTTC.

CDR3 DNA: TGTGCCAGCAGCTTGGATGGGGGGGAAGCGACTAATGAAAAACTGTTTTTT. Its translation: CASSLDGGEATNEKLFF. The V gene is TRBV5-4, the J gene TRBJ1-4, with D possibly TRBD1 on 5 matching bases. This CDR3 has 17 residues. Trimming pared 0 bases from V and 2 bases from J, leaving 14 bases between. Germline-derived CDR1 and CDR2 are SGHNT and YYREEE (reference sequence). The whole variable domain, remainder taken from reference TRBV5-4 and TRBJ1-4, is ETGVTQSPTHLIKTRGQQVTLRCSSQSGHNTVSWYQQALGQGPQFIFQYYREEENGRGNFPPRFSGLQFPNYSSELNVNALELDDSALYLCASSLDGGEATNEKLFFGSGTQLSVL.

The genes are TRBV5-6 and TRBJ1-5, with D possibly matching TRBD1 (5 bases). Between the trimmed V and J ends, which lost 1 base and 2 bases, there was a span of 16 bases. CDR3 length equals 17 residues. Germline assignment: CDR1 SGHDT and CDR2 YYEEEE. The chain's CDR3 is CASSLTPFGRGNQPQHF. CDR3 bases: TGTGCCAGCAGCTTGACCCCCTTCGGCAGGGGCAATCAGCCCCAGCATTTT.

The chain links TRBV9 to TRBJ2-1; unclear D gene. V lost 3 bases to trimming and J lost 0 bases, with 7 bases between them. There are 14 residues in the CDR3. In germline, CDR1 is SGDLS, CDR2 YYNGEE. The CDR3 loop reads CASSDQRSYNEQFF. CDR3 nucleotides: TGTGCCAGCAGCGACCAGCGCTCCTACAATGAGCAGTTCTTC.

This chain uses TRBV5-6 with TRBJ2-7; no firm D call. This CDR3 contains 14 residues. Germline CDR1 is SGHDT and CDR2 is YYEEEE. Trimming removed 8 bases at V and 0 bases at J, with 15 bases between. In DNA, the CDR3 is TGTGCCAGTAGCCCCCAACGGAGCTCCTACGAGCAGTACTTC. Protein: CASSPQRSSYEQYF. The full variable domain, rest sourced from reference TRBV5-6 and TRBJ2-7, is DAGVTQSPTHLIKTRGQQVTLRCSPKSGHDTVSWYQQALGQGPQFIFQYYEEEERQRGNFPDRFSGHQFPNYSSELNVNALLLGDSALYLCASSPQRSSYEQYFGPGTRLTVT.

This CDR3 is CASSPPLGVYTF. The CDR3 region has the DNA TGTGCCAGCAGCCCCCCCTTGGGAGTGTACACCTTC. The chain uses TRBV28 and TRBJ1-2; D is uncertain. This CDR3 has 12 amino acids. CDR1 and CDR2 (germline): MDHEN, SYDVKM. V lost 6 bases and J lost 11, with 16 bases in between.

As DNA, the CDR3 is TGTGCCAGCTCACCAAACAGGAACACTGAAGCTTTCTTT. This sequence encodes CASSPNRNTEAFF. The J gene is TRBJ1-1, the V gene TRBV18; D remains ambiguous. The germline CDR1 and CDR2 sequences are KGHSH and LQKENI. CDR3 size: 13 residues. The germline V and J ends were trimmed by 2 bases and 1 base, with 5 bases remaining between them.

The chain couples TRBV18 to TRBJ2-1; a weak D match, TRBD2 (6 bases). V lost 3 bases and J lost 3, with 9 bases in between. Germline V CDR1 and CDR2: KGHSH, LQKENI. CDR3 size: 14 residues. This chain's CDR3 is CASSPLANYNEQFF. DNA of the CDR3: TGTGCCAGCTCACCTCTAGCGAACTACAATGAGCAGTTCTTC.